The 3 T cell receptor beta chains listed next were all sequenced from one sample in a study of PD-L1 blockade in urothelial cancer. The time point is: peripheral blood 6 weeks after treatment start. Only in-frame clones appear in the TCRdb table, and some are missing; sequencing was by immunoSEQ multiplex PCR. The table lists 38,000 or so clones, over 65% of them singletons. This material consisted of PBMCs, taken around atezolizumab (anti-PD-L1) treatment. The receptors were gathered from a man aged 35-49 years with urothelial cancer.

The V call is TRBV6-5, the J call TRBJ1-1; 9 bases align to TRBD1. Per the germline V gene, CDR1 is MNHEY and CDR2 is SVGAGI. V was pared by 7 bases and J by 5 bases, with 5 bases of the junction left unmatched. This CDR3 comprises 13 residues. The CDR3 DNA reads TGTGCCAGCAACCAACAGGGGGCGACTGAAGCTTTCTTT. It translates to CASNQQGATEAFF.

This sequence joins TRBV5-1 and TRBJ2-1; the D gene is possibly TRBD2 (5 bases). CDR3 length equals 15 residues. Trimming shortened V by 4 bases and J by 7 bases, and 18 bases separated the two germline ends. CDR1 and CDR2 (germline): SGHRS, YFSETQ. CDR3 loop: CASSPSIRRSNEQFF. The DNA of the CDR3 is TGCGCCAGCAGCCCCTCAATAAGGAGGTCGAATGAGCAGTTCTTC.

This chain uses TRBV28 with TRBJ2-2; TRBD1 aligns across 9 bases. The CDR3 covers 15 residues. The V and J ends lost 3 bases and 4 bases, in that order; junction bases with no gene match: 3. Germline loops: CDR1 MDHEN, CDR2 SYDVKM. In nucleotides, the CDR3 is TGTGCCAGCAGTTTCGGGACAGGGAGCACCGGGGAGCTGTTTTTT. Translation gives CASSFGTGSTGELFF.